The 20 T cell receptor beta chains presented below share a single source sample, sequenced in a study of PD-L1 blockade in urothelial cancer. TCRdb's table, derived via immunoSEQ multiplex PCR, lists solely in-frame clones and lacks some. The repertoire holds around 45,000 clones, with about 91% as singletons. Source: PBMCs, taken around atezolizumab (anti-PD-L1) treatment. The origin of the receptors is a man of 80 years or more with urothelial cancer.

This clone was recorded only once. The chain uses TRBV5-5 and TRBJ2-7; 12 nucleotides align to TRBD2. CDR3 size: 16 residues. The germline V gene has CDR1 SGHKS and CDR2 YYEKEE (reference sequence). Trimming took 0 bases from V and 3 from J; bases not matched to a gene: 4. CDR3 DNA: TGTGCCAGCAGCTTGGCGGGACTAGCGGGCTTCTACGAGCAGTACTTC. It translates to CASSLAGLAGFYEQYF.

This chain connects TRBV5-1 to TRBJ1-1; maybe TRBD1 (5 bases). Trimming removed 7 bases at V and 4 bases at J, with 8 bases between. The CDR3 sequence is 11 residues long. From germline, CDR1 is SGHRS and CDR2 YFSETQ. CDR3: CASAGGTEAFF. DNA for the CDR3: TGCGCCAGCGCGGGGGGCACTGAAGCTTTCTTT.

V usage is TRBV19 and J usage is TRBJ2-1, with 9 bases matching TRBD2. The V gene's germline CDR1 is LNHDA and CDR2 SQIVND (reference sequence). The ends lost 3 bases at V and 9 bases at J; junction bases unmatched: 12. The CDR3 spans 16 residues. The DNA of the CDR3 is TGTGCCAGTAGTATTGCGGGAGGGCCGGTCACTGTTGAGCAGTTCTTC. Translation: CASSIAGGPVTVEQFF.

This chain connects TRBV11-2 to TRBJ1-1, with 7 bases matching TRBD1. In germline, CDR1 is SGHAT, CDR2 FQNNGV. The CDR3 is 13 residues long. The junction had 6 bases not matched to a gene; V was cut back by 5 bases and J by 6 bases. CDR3 coding DNA: TGTGCCAGCAGCCCCTTGGGACAGTCTGAAGCTTTCTTT. Residues: CASSPLGQSEAFF.

This clone was picked up one time. The chain recombines TRBV29-1 with TRBJ2-5, with a possible D match to TRBD2 (5 bases). CDR3 length: 11 residues. The V end lost 3 bases, the J end lost 4 bases, and 6 bases lay between the germline ends. Germline V gene sequence: CDR1 SQVTM, CDR2 ANQGSEA. The CDR3 coding sequence is TGCAGCGTTGAGGCGGGAGAGACCCAGTACTTC. Translation: CSVEAGETQYF.

There are a few counts of this clone. The chain has TRBV6-6 and TRBJ1-1; TRBD1 might be the D (5 bases). Germline V lookup: CDR1 MNHNY, CDR2 SVGAGI (reference sequence). This CDR3 has 13 amino acids. V lost 2 bases and J 4 bases, leaving 8 bases between the germline ends. CDR3: CASSYTDSTEAFF. The CDR3 DNA follows: TGTGCCAGCAGTTACACCGACAGCACTGAAGCTTTCTTT.

The chain carries TRBV5-1 and TRBJ2-7, with TRBD2 matching 7 bases. The V and J ends lost 0 bases and 0 bases, in that order; junction bases with no gene match: 3. This CDR3 is 15 amino acids long. Germline-derived CDR1 and CDR2 are SGHRS and YFSETQ. The CDR3 sequence is CASSLDRGSSYEQYF. The CDR3 region has the DNA TGCGCCAGCAGCTTGGACCGCGGGAGCTCCTACGAGCAGTACTTC. The full variable domain, rest sourced from reference TRBV5-1 and TRBJ2-7, is KAGVTQTPRYLIKTRGQQVTLSCSPISGHRSVSWYQQTPGQGLQFLFEYFSETQRNKGNFPGRFSGRQFSNSRSEMNVSTLELGDSALYLCASSLDRGSSYEQYFGPGTRLTVT.

The chain links TRBV18 to TRBJ2-3; 10 bases match TRBD1. V was clipped by 3 bases and J by 5 bases; unmatched bases: 5. There are 15 residues in the CDR3. CDR1 and CDR2 from the germline V gene are KGHSH and LQKENI. The CDR3 loop reads CASSPGTGARDTQYF. CDR3 in DNA: TGTGCCAGCTCACCCGGGACAGGGGCGAGAGATACGCAGTATTTT.

This clone was recorded a few times. J is TRBJ2-5 and V is TRBV18; TRBD2 agrees at 7 bases. Germline V gene sequence: CDR1 KGHSH, CDR2 LQKENI. V lost 0 bases, J lost 1 base, and 11 bases stayed unmatched. The CDR3 extends over 18 amino acids. The CDR3 nucleotides are TGTGCCAGCTCACCACCGGGTATTTTCGGGGGGTCCCAAGAGACCCAGTACTTC. It codes for CASSPPGIFGGSQETQYF. Variable domain in full (rest from reference TRBV18 and TRBJ2-5): NAGVMQNPRHLVRRRGQEARLRCSPMKGHSHVYWYRQLPEEGLKFMVYLQKENIIDESGMPKERFSAEFPKEGPSILRIQQVVRGDSAAYFCASSPPGIFGGSQETQYFGPGTRLLVL.

The chain is built from TRBV14 and TRBJ2-7, with D possibly being TRBD2 (6 bases). The V and J ends lost 5 bases and 6 bases respectively, with 17 bases between them. This CDR3 comprises 14 residues. CDR1 and CDR2 (germline): SGHDN, FVKESK. Here the CDR3 reads CASSSLGGSSEQYF. CDR3 nucleotide sequence: TGTGCCAGCAGCTCCTTGGGGGGATCGTCCGAGCAGTACTTC.

This clone was counted a few times. The genes are TRBV11-2 and TRBJ2-3; 10 nucleotides match TRBD2. This CDR3 is 14 amino acids long. The germline CDR1 and CDR2 sequences are SGHAT and FQNNGV. V gave up 8 bases and J gave up 3 bases; unmatched junction bases: 5. In DNA, the CDR3 is TGTGCCAGCCGGACTAGCGGTCAGACAGATACGCAGTATTTT. Protein: CASRTSGQTDTQYF.

CDR3 coding DNA: TGCGCCAGCAGCCCCGGACACGGGAGCTCCTACGAGCAGTACTTC. The encoded protein is CASSPGHGSSYEQYF. The rearrangement links TRBV5-1 to TRBJ2-7, with TRBD2 as a possible D gene (6 bases). Germline V lookup: CDR1 SGHRS, CDR2 YFSETQ. The CDR3 runs 15 residues. V was shortened by 4 bases and J by 0 bases, with 14 bases between the two germline ends.

This clone was observed a single time. V and J are TRBV9 and TRBJ1-2; D unclear. The CDR3 runs 14 residues. V dropped 0 bases and J dropped 0 bases, with 6 bases sitting between them. Germline lookup yields CDR1 SGDLS and CDR2 YYNGEE. In nucleotides, the CDR3 is TGTGCCAGCAGCGTAGGTTACTCTAACTATGGCTACACCTTC. Amino acid sequence: CASSVGYSNYGYTF. The full variable domain, completed using reference TRBV9 and TRBJ1-2, is DSGVTQTPKHLITATGQRVTLRCSPRSGDLSVYWYQQSLDQGLQFLIQYYNGEERAKGNILERFSAQQFPDLHSELNLSSLELGDSALYFCASSVGYSNYGYTFGSGTRLTVV.

V and J are TRBV9 and TRBJ2-7; D unresolved. The V end lost 1 base, the J end lost 0 bases, and 8 bases lay between the germline ends. The V gene's germline CDR1 is SGDLS and CDR2 YYNGEE. This CDR3 spans 14 amino acids. The chain's CDR3 is CASSVLASSYEQYF. CDR3 bases: TGTGCCAGCAGCGTACTTGCGAGCTCCTACGAGCAGTACTTC.

The CDR3 coding sequence is TGTGCCAGCAGTGTGAGTGGTGCGGGTCTCTACAATGAGCAGTTCTTC. It yields the protein CASSVSGAGLYNEQFF. This rearrangement joins TRBV6-1 to TRBJ2-1, with D maybe TRBD2 (5 bases). Trimming removed 4 bases at V and 3 bases at J, with 16 bases between. This CDR3 comprises 16 residues. CDR1 and CDR2 from the germline V gene are MNHNS and SASEGT.

The V and J genes are TRBV7-2 and TRBJ2-5; tentative D call: TRBD1 (5 bases). This CDR3 spans 15 amino acids. V lost 2 bases and J lost 1, with 11 bases in between. Germline lookup yields CDR1 SGHTA and CDR2 FQGNSA. The CDR3 sequence is CASSLQGKSQETQYF. The CDR3, as DNA: TGTGCCAGCAGCTTACAGGGAAAGAGCCAAGAGACCCAGTACTTC.

This chain joins TRBV28 and TRBJ2-3, with 12 bases aligning to TRBD1. This CDR3 has 15 amino acids. With 5 bases clipped from V and 9 bases from J, the junction kept 9 bases outside the gene matches. Per germline, CDR1 MDHEN and CDR2 SYDVKM. CDR3 DNA sequence: TGTGCCAGCAGTCCTCCGGGACAGGGGGCGAGCACGCAGTATTTT. Translation: CASSPPGQGASTQYF.

This clone has a single count. The chain couples TRBV4-2 to TRBJ2-7, with a weak D call TRBD2 (6 bases). From germline, CDR1 is LGHNA and CDR2 YNFKEQ. The CDR3 consists of 15 residues. V was clipped by 4 bases and J by 0 bases, with 13 bases between them. CDR3 in amino acids: CASSPGPSDSYEQYF. CDR3 in DNA: TGTGCCAGCAGCCCCGGGCCTAGCGACTCCTACGAGCAGTACTTC.

The V gene is TRBV5-1, the J gene TRBJ2-1; D gene ambiguous. V shed 1 base and J shed 1 base, with 12 bases lying between them. This CDR3 spans 16 amino acids. Germline V gene lookup returns CDR1 SGHRS and CDR2 YFSETQ. This CDR3 is CASSLPFGESYNEQFF. CDR3 nucleotides: TGCGCCAGCAGCTTGCCTTTCGGAGAATCCTACAATGAGCAGTTCTTC.

This chain uses TRBV9 with TRBJ1-2; tentatively, D is TRBD1 (5 bases). The CDR3 totals 13 residues. CDR1 and CDR2 from the germline V gene are SGDLS and YYNGEE. Trimming pared 3 bases from V and 5 bases from J, leaving 11 bases between. The CDR3 region has the DNA TGTGCCAGCAGCGGTGCAGGGAATTATGGCTACACCTTC. This gives the protein CASSGAGNYGYTF. Complete variable domain (other parts from reference TRBV9 and TRBJ1-2): DSGVTQTPKHLITATGQRVTLRCSPRSGDLSVYWYQQSLDQGLQFLIQYYNGEERAKGNILERFSAQQFPDLHSELNLSSLELGDSALYFCASSGAGNYGYTFGSGTRLTVV.